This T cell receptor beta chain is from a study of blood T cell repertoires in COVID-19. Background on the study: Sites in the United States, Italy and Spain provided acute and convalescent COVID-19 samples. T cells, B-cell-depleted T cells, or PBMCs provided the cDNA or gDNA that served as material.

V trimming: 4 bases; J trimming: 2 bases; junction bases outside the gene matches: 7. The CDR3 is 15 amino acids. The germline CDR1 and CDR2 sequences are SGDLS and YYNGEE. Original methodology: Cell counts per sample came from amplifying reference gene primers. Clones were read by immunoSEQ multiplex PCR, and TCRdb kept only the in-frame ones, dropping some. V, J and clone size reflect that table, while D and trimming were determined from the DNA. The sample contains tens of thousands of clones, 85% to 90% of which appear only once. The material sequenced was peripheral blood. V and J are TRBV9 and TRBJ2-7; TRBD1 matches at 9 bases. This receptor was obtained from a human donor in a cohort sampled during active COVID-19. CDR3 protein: CASSPTGTGTYEQYF. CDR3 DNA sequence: TGTGCCAGCAGCCCCACCGGGACAGGGACCTACGAGCAGTACTTC.